This T cell receptor (beta chain) was sequenced in a study of blood T cells in healthy people across ages. Study-level findings and limits: PBMCs were not sorted, which prevented a conclusive comparison of naive versus antigen-experienced cells.

Those donating, healthy Caucasian individuals from Russia, were aged roughly 6 to 90. Each donor's blood draw was around 9.1 milliliters of peripheral blood. Sample-barcoded 5' priming and a J-beta primer mix drove a second PCR of 7 to 11 cycles. All cDNA molecules were each tagged by a template-switch adaptor with 12 random nucleotides. TCRdb redid the calling of the 5' RACE reads with MiXCR, one entry per CDR3 protein. The sample yields 700,000 or so distinct CDR3 sequences, about a fifth seen once. The CDR3 contains 16 residues. From germline, CDR1 is SGHNT and CDR2 YENEEA. The V and J ends lost 0 bases and 5 bases respectively, with 14 bases between them. With respect to this clonotype: Its target is not known.

The chain has TRBV11-3 and TRBJ2-4, with unresolved D. This receptor was identified in a man in his sixties or seventies in good health. Sequenced: blood. CDR3 DNA: TGTGCCAGCAGCTTAGATCCTGGTCTCGCGGAAAACATTCAGTACTTC. Amino acid sequence: CASSLDPGLAENIQYF. Combining the CDR3 with reference TRBV11-3 and TRBJ2-4 gives the whole variable domain EAGVVQSPRYKIIEKKQPVAFWCNPISGHNTLYWYLQNLGQGPELLIRYENEEAVDDSQLPKDRFSAERLKGVDSTLKIQPAELGDSAVYLCASSLDPGLAENIQYFGAGTRLSVL.